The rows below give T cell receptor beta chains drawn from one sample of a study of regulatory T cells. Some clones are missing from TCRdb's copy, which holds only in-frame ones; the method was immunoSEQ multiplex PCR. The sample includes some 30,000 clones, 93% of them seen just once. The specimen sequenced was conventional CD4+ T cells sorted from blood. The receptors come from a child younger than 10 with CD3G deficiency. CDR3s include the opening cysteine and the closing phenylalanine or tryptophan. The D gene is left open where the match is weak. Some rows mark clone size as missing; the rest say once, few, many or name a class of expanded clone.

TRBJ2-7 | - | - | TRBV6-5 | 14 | TGTGCCAGCAGCAAAGATTTCCTTTCCTACGAGCAGTACTTC | CASSKDFLSYEQYF
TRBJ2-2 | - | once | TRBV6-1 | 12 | TGTGCCAGCAGTCCGAGCCGCCGGGAGCTGTTTTTT | CASSPSRRELFF
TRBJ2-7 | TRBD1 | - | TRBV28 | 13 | TGTGCCAGCAGCCAACAGGGGGCCTACGAGCAGTACTTC | CASSQQGAYEQYF
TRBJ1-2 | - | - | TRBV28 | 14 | TGTGCCAGCAGCGCCATTGGAGGGAACTATGGCTACACCTTC | CASSAIGGNYGYTF
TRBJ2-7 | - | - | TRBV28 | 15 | TGTGCCAGCAGTTTGTTGGGTCAGGGGGGGAGCGAGCAGTACTTC | CASSLLGQGGSEQYF
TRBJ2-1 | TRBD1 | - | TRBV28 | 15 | TGTGCCAGCAGTTCATCCGGGGACAGGGTTGATGAGCAGTTCTTC | CASSSSGDRVDEQFF
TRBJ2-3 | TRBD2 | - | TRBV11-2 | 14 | TGTGCCAGCAGTCGAGGACTAGATAGAGATACGCAGTATTTT | CASSRGLDRDTQYF
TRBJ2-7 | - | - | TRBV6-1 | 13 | TGTGCCAGCAGTGATCCCCTTCCGGGCGAGCAGTACTTC | CASSDPLPGEQYF
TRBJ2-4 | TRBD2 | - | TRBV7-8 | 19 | TGTGCCAGCAGCGCTAGAGCGGGGGGGACATCCCTAGCCAAAAACATTCAGTACTTC | CASSARAGGTSLAKNIQYF
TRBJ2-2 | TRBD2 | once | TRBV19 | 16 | TGTGCCAGTAGTAGGGTAGCGGGAGCCAACACCGGGGAGCTGTTTTTT | CASSRVAGANTGELFF
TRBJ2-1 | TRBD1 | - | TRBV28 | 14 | TGTGCCAGCAAGGGACAGGGGGGCTACAATGAGCAGTTCTTC | CASKGQGGYNEQFF
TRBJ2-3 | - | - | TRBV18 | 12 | TGTGCCAGCTCACTCAGCACAGATACGCAGTATTTT | CASSLSTDTQYF
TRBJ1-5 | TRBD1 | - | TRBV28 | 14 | TGTGCCAGCAGCCTGACAGGGGCGGGCCAGCCCCAGCATTTT | CASSLTGAGQPQHF
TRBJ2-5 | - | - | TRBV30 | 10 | TGTGCCCGCCCCCGGGAGACCCAGTACTTC | CARPRETQYF
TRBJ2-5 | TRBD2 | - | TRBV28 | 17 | TGTGCCAGCAGTTCGCCCCGGATAGCGGGAGGGTACAAGGCCCAGTACTTC | CASSSPRIAGGYKAQYF
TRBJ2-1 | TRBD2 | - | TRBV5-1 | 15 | TGCGCCAGCAGCTCCAGGGAGGGCCTTCGCCCTGAGCAGTTCTTC | CASSSREGLRPEQFF
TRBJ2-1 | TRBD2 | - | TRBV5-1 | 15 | TGCGCCAGCAGCCACGGAGCGGGAGAGACTGGAGAGCAGTTCTTC | CASSHGAGETGEQFF
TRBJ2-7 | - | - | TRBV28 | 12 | TGTGCCAGCAGTAATGCAGTTTACGAGCAGTACTTC | CASSNAVYEQYF
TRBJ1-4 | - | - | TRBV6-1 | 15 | TGTGCCGCAAAGAGGTCTGGGGCGATCGGTGAAAAACTGTTTTTT | CAAKRSGAIGEKLFF